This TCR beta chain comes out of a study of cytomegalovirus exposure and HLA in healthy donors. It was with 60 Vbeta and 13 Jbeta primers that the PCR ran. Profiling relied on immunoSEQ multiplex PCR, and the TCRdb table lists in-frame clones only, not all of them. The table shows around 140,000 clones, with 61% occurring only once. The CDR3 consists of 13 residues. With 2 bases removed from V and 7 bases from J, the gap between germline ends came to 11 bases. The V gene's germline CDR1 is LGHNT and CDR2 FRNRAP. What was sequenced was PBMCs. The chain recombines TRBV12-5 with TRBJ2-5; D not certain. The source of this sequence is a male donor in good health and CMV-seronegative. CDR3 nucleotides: TGTGCTAGTGGTTTGTTTATGGCAGGGACCCAGTACTTC. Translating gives CASGLFMAGTQYF.